One sample yielded the 17 T cell receptor beta chains listed below, sequenced in a study of blood T cell repertoires in COVID-19 (dated by TCRdb to 2020 to 2021). The library was prepared using the immunoSEQ multiplex PCR assay. Sourced from immuneACCESS, this table was stored by TCRdb with only in-frame sequences that have V and J called. A share of the clones is absent; for the studies checked, an unresolved V gene accounts for under half, and the remainder has no known explanation. The sample data list roughly 49,000 clones, and 85% to 90% of these were observed just once. About a quarter of the sample is held by the ten biggest clonotypes. The specimen sequenced was peripheral blood. These receptors were collected from a human donor in a cohort sampled during active COVID-19.

The V gene is TRBV6-6, the J gene TRBJ1-1; D is perhaps TRBD1 (6 bases). V gave up 6 bases and J gave up 0 bases, with 17 bases separating them. CDR1 and CDR2 from the germline V gene are MNHNY and SVGAGI (reference sequence). The CDR3 is 16 residues long. DNA for the CDR3: TGTGCCAGCAGGCCAGGCGGGGGGCCCATGAACACTGAAGCTTTCTTT. It specifies CASRPGGGPMNTEAFF.

The genes are TRBV19 and TRBJ2-7; 8 bases are shared with TRBD1. J lost 4 bases, V lost 2 bases, and 7 bases had no gene match. Germline-derived CDR1 and CDR2 are LNHDA and SQIVND (reference sequence). The CDR3 length is 15 residues. CDR3 coding DNA: TGTGCCAGTAGTATATCCTGGACAGGGCCGTACGAGCAGTACTTC. Encoded protein: CASSISWTGPYEQYF. Full variable domain (missing parts from reference TRBV19 and TRBJ2-7): DGGITQSPKYLFRKEGQNVTLSCEQNLNHDAMYWYRQDPGQGLRLIYYSQIVNDFQKGDIAEGYSVSREKKESFPLTVTSAQKNPTAFYLCASSISWTGPYEQYFGPGTRLTVT.

The chain recombines TRBV6-5 with TRBJ1-1; weak D call: TRBD1 (6 bases). V lost 4 bases to trimming and J lost 6 bases, with 15 bases between them. CDR1 is MNHEY and CDR2 is SVGAGI in the germline V gene. The CDR3 has 14 amino acids. Here the CDR3 reads CASSSPGQTAEAFF. The CDR3 nucleotides read TGTGCCAGCAGTTCCCCCGGACAGACCGCTGAAGCTTTCTTT.

V gene TRBV10-1 combines with J gene TRBJ2-5; tentatively, D is TRBD2 (5 bases). From germline, CDR1 is WNHNN and CDR2 SYGVQD (reference sequence). The CDR3 runs 15 residues. The V end was cut by 0 bases, the J end by 4 bases, with 12 bases between. This CDR3 is CASSESGRGAETQYF. The CDR3 nucleotides read TGCGCCAGCAGTGAGTCAGGCCGGGGAGCAGAGACCCAGTACTTC.

This chain joins TRBV18 and TRBJ2-3; TRBD1 matches 8 bases. This CDR3 region has 18 residues. The V gene end was trimmed by 1 base and the J gene end by 1 base; junction bases not matched to a gene: 10. Germline loops: CDR1 KGHSH, CDR2 LQKENI. The CDR3: CASSPRTGPSAGTDTQYF. For the CDR3, the DNA is TGTGCCAGCTCACCACGGACAGGGCCCAGTGCGGGCACAGATACGCAGTATTTT.

The chain couples TRBV18 to TRBJ2-2; no definite D call. V was cut by 8 bases and J by 0 bases, with 10 bases left in between. The CDR3 has 14 amino acids. The V gene's germline CDR1 is KGHSH and CDR2 LQKENI. The CDR3 loop is CASQPAANTGELFF. The CDR3 nucleotides read TGTGCCAGCCAACCGGCGGCGAACACCGGGGAGCTGTTTTTT. The variable domain in full, completed from reference TRBV18 and TRBJ2-2, reads NAGVMQNPRHLVRRRGQEARLRCSPMKGHSHVYWYRQLPEEGLKFMVYLQKENIIDESGMPKERFSAEFPKEGPSILRIQQVVRGDSAAYFCASQPAANTGELFFGEGSRLTVL.

The CDR3 nucleotides read TGCGCCAGCAGTCCCGAGGGCAGGGGGCGTGAAAAACTGTTTTTT. Amino acids: CASSPEGRGREKLFF. The chain couples TRBV5-1 to TRBJ1-4; 8 positions agree with TRBD1. CDR1 and CDR2 from the germline V gene are SGHRS and YFSETQ. CDR3 length: 15 amino acids. V shed 5 bases, J shed 7 bases, and the junction held 10 bases outside the gene matches.

This clone was counted once. The CDR3 region is CASSVGLADYEQYV. The CDR3 region has the DNA TGTGCCAGCAGCGTTGGACTAGCAGATTACGAGCAGTACGTC. The chain joins TRBV7-8 to TRBJ2-7; 8 positions agree with TRBD2. The CDR3 length is 14 residues. Germline trimming cut 5 bases from V and 4 bases from J; bases unmatched to any gene: 7. The V gene's germline CDR1 is SGHVS and CDR2 FQNEAQ.

The chain uses TRBV2 and TRBJ1-5; a possible D gene is TRBD1 (6 bases). This CDR3 contains 15 residues. Looked up from germline, CDR1 is SNHLY and CDR2 is FYNNEI. Trimming shortened V by 6 bases and J by 3 bases, and 15 bases separated the two germline ends. The CDR3 is CASSQDSTPNQPQHF. The CDR3 DNA reads TGTGCCAGCAGCCAGGACAGCACGCCCAATCAGCCCCAGCATTTT.

A few counts support this clone. CDR3 sequence: CASSQDSRYYGYTF. The CDR3 bases are TGCGCCAGCAGCCAAGATTCCCGTTACTATGGCTACACCTTC. V gene TRBV4-1 combines with J gene TRBJ1-2; no reliable D call. Germline V gene lookup returns CDR1 MGHRA and CDR2 YSYEKL. The CDR3 length is 14 residues. V was pared by 0 bases and J by 3 bases, with 8 bases between.

The chain employs TRBV9 and TRBJ2-6; tentative D call: TRBD2 (7 bases). V was trimmed by 2 bases and J by 8 bases, leaving 17 bases between them. The CDR3 consists of 16 residues. From germline, CDR1 is SGDLS and CDR2 YYNGEE. The CDR3 nucleotides are TGTGCCAGCAGCGTTCAGGCGGGGGCTATGACCAACGTCCTGACTTTC. Translated, it gives CASSVQAGAMTNVLTF. Using reference TRBV9 and TRBJ2-6 for the parts outside the CDR3, the full variable domain is DSGVTQTPKHLITATGQRVTLRCSPRSGDLSVYWYQQSLDQGLQFLIQYYNGEERAKGNILERFSAQQFPDLHSELNLSSLELGDSALYFCASSVQAGAMTNVLTFGAGSRLTVL.

This clone was recorded a few times. The chain recombines TRBV7-9 with TRBJ1-5; possible D gene TRBD1, 5 bases. The CDR3 is made up of 15 amino acids. CDR1 and CDR2 from the germline V gene are SEHNR and FQNEAQ (reference sequence). Trimming took 5 bases from V and 6 from J, leaving 17 bases between them. As DNA, the CDR3 is TGTGCCAGCAGCCTTGACCCGCAGGGAAGTCAGCCCCAGCATTTT. Its protein product is CASSLDPQGSQPQHF.

As concerns this clone: Since the CDR3 does not end with the conserved phenylalanine or tryptophan, this likely comes from a read error. It is unclear where the CDR3 begins or ends on the DNA, so no DNA is shown, and the CDR3 is as TCRdb lists it. The rearrangement joins TRBV14 to TRBJ2-7; the D segment call TRBD2 is taken from the table without a DNA check. Germline CDR1 SGHDN, CDR2 FVKESK. The CDR3 has 14 amino acids, counting both end residues. The CDR3 here is CASSPPPDPRGSYL.

There are a few counts of this clone. The V gene is TRBV19, the J gene TRBJ2-7, with 7 positions matching TRBD1. This CDR3 has 14 amino acids. CDR1 and CDR2 from the germline V gene are LNHDA and SQIVND (reference sequence). The ends lost 5 bases at V and 4 bases at J; junction bases unmatched: 8. CDR3 sequence (DNA): TGTGCCAGTAGTCTCCGGGACAGTATATACGAGCAGTACTTC. Translated, it gives CASSLRDSIYEQYF. The entire variable domain, with the rest obtained from reference TRBV19 and TRBJ2-7, is as follows: DGGITQSPKYLFRKEGQNVTLSCEQNLNHDAMYWYRQDPGQGLRLIYYSQIVNDFQKGDIAEGYSVSREKKESFPLTVTSAQKNPTAFYLCASSLRDSIYEQYFGPGTRLTVT.

This CDR3 reads CATSDGSSGANVLTF. The CDR3 DNA sequence: TGTGCCACCAGTGATGGGAGCTCTGGGGCCAACGTCCTGACTTTC. The chain recombines TRBV24-1 with TRBJ2-6, with a weak D call TRBD2 (5 bases). The V gene lost 3 bases and the J gene lost 0 bases, with 5 bases spanning the gap. Germline V CDR1 and CDR2: KGHDR, SFDVKD. This CDR3 has 15 amino acids.

V and J are TRBV25-1 and TRBJ1-2, with D perhaps matching TRBD1 (5 bases). V was pared by 8 bases and J by 8 bases, with 18 bases between. Per germline, CDR1 MGHDK and CDR2 SYGVNS. The CDR3 is 13 residues long. The CDR3, as DNA: TGTGCCAGCGGCCCGGGGGAATGGCAGGGCTACACCTTC. Its translation is CASGPGEWQGYTF.

The rearrangement links TRBV7-2 to TRBJ1-1, with D maybe TRBD1 (5 bases). V was clipped by 1 base and J by 4 bases, with 13 bases between them. Per germline, CDR1 SGHTA and CDR2 FQGNSA. The CDR3 is 15 residues long. CDR3 in DNA: TGTGCCAGCAGCTTAGGGGCAGGGATGGCCACTGAAGCTTTCTTT. The encoded protein is CASSLGAGMATEAFF.